The clone carrying this T cell receptor beta chain was recorded once. Its target is not known. Trimming left V 7 bases short and J 6 bases short, with 19 bases between. This CDR3 region has 14 residues. The germline V gene has CDR1 MNHEY and CDR2 SMNVEV (reference sequence). The data were produced by immunoSEQ multiplex PCR, yet TCRdb's version contains in-frame clones alone and is incomplete. The sample includes 2,500,000 or so clones, 80% to 95% of them seen just once. This entry comes from a study of shared clonotypes between healthy human individuals. The study, taken as a whole, reports: Only blood was sampled; tissue repertoires likely differ. Genetic and exposure-history diversity was limited by the few donors. Rarefaction curves obtained for sorted subsets showed sequencing incomplete despite large depth. In several donors, roughly 5.2% of naive CD4 clonotypes appeared in common.

Source material: naive CD4+ T cells from PBMCs. Specified subset: CD45RA+ positively selected. This TCR was sampled from a man between 18 and 35 years old in good health. Some clones in this sample may be carry-over from other donors' samples. The chain is built from TRBV27 and TRBJ2-7; a possible D gene is TRBD2 (6 bases). CDR3 bases: TGTGCCAGCACCCCGCGATGGGAGGCGAGCGAGCAGTACTTC. Residues: CASTPRWEASEQYF.